The clone carrying this TCR beta chain appeared many times. Regions amplified from RNA transcripts were the TCR beta CDR3 regions. The TCR CDR3 first-round RT-PCR relied on the HTBI primer set. From the multiplex PCR reads, TCRdb called clonotypes with MiXCR, one entry per CDR3 protein. The profile covers almost 35,000 distinct CDR3 sequences, with about 53% appearing a single time and roughly 25% taken by the ten largest. The CDR3 loop spans 15 amino acids. Germline V gene lookup returns CDR1 MGHDK and CDR2 SYGVNS. With 5 bases clipped from V and 8 bases from J, the junction kept 8 bases outside the gene matches. The data belong to a study of T cells in Graves' hyperthyroidism and ophthalmopathy.

This clonotype originated in a woman aged 40 to 50 with Graves' ophthalmopathy. The chain links TRBV25-1 to TRBJ2-2; 10 nucleotides match TRBD1. Sequencing was performed on blood. CDR3 sequence: CASSSPGQGSGELFF. In nucleotides, the CDR3 is TGTGCCAGCAGTTCACCGGGACAGGGGTCAGGGGAGCTGTTTTTT.